Described below is a single TCR beta chain sequence and its context. Its antigen is unidentified. The data derive from a study of T cell responses to AZD1222 COVID-19 vaccine. Findings and caveats of the study: Every sample of the repertoires postdated the peak T cell response. Compared with day 0, the breadth and depth of the Spike-specific TCR repertoire rose significantly after two doses of AZD1222. Just 5 to 7 AZD1222 recipients were seropositive at baseline.

Sequenced by immunoSEQ multiplex PCR; TCRdb stores in-frame clones only, minus some. Among 130,000 to 150,000 clones listed, 75% to 90% were seen once. From germline, CDR1 is MNHEY and CDR2 SMNVEV (reference sequence). The CDR3 has 13 residues. Trimming cost V 4 bases and J 10 bases, with 11 bases left between them. The clonotype comes from an adult in good health. The sequenced sample was peripheral blood, obtained on day 0 of AZD1222 vaccination. The V gene is TRBV27, the J gene TRBJ1-6; D not certain. CDR3 in amino acids: CASSWLVGSPLHF. For the CDR3, the DNA is TGTGCCAGCAGTTGGCTGGTAGGCTCACCCCTCCACTTT.